This T cell receptor (beta chain) appears in the sequencing data of a study of T cells in Graves' hyperthyroidism and ophthalmopathy. In making diagnoses, clinical symptoms, serum thyroxine and TRAb, thyroid ultrasound and orbital computed tomography were all used. This clonotype was counted many times. Antigen: not known. General study results and limits: In blood, most of the thyroid clonotypes expanded above 0.001 were also present.

Germline V gene lookup returns CDR1 MDHEN and CDR2 SYDVKM. Trimming pared 6 bases from V and 13 bases from J, leaving 16 bases between. The CDR3 runs 12 residues. The investigators amplified TCR beta CDR3 regions from RNA transcripts. Primed by the HTBI set, a first-round RT-PCR was run on the TCR CDR3. In TCRdb, the multiplex PCR reads were re-called with MiXCR into one record per CDR3 protein. The data hold a few hundred thousand distinct CDR3 sequences, with approximately 15% observed a single time. The receptor was isolated from a woman aged 40 to 50 with Graves' ophthalmopathy. Sequencing was performed on blood. This chain links TRBV28 with TRBJ2-1; D call uncertain. CDR3 residues: CASSLPEKLQFF. CDR3 DNA: TGTGCCAGCAGCCTACCAGAGAAGCTTCAGTTCTTC.